The 18 T cell receptor beta chains below all came from one sample that was sequenced in a study of blood T cell repertoires in COVID-19. Clones were read by immunoSEQ multiplex PCR, and TCRdb kept only the in-frame ones, dropping some. The sample lists tens of thousands of clones; roughly 87% were seen once. Source material: peripheral blood. Receptor source: a human donor in a cohort sampled during active COVID-19. The donor label of this sample is uncertain.

The J gene is TRBJ2-1, the V gene TRBV29-1; 11 nucleotides line up with TRBD1. CDR3 length: 14 amino acids. J lost 3 bases, V lost 7 bases, and 5 bases had no gene match. Germline lookup yields CDR1 SQVTM and CDR2 ANQGSEA. As DNA, the CDR3 is TGCAGCGGCCGGGACAGGGGGGGCTACAATGAGCAGTTCTTC. It translates to CSGRDRGGYNEQFF.

This rearrangement joins TRBV18 to TRBJ1-2; 9 positions agree with TRBD1. The length of the CDR3 is 15 residues. CDR1 and CDR2 from the germline V gene are KGHSH and LQKENI. The V gene end was trimmed by 0 bases and the J gene end by 2 bases; junction bases not matched to a gene: 1. CDR3 bases: TGTGCCAGCTCACCACCCGGGACAGGGAACTATGGCTACACCTTC. This codes for CASSPPGTGNYGYTF. The full variable domain, completed using reference TRBV18 and TRBJ1-2, is NAGVMQNPRHLVRRRGQEARLRCSPMKGHSHVYWYRQLPEEGLKFMVYLQKENIIDESGMPKERFSAEFPKEGPSILRIQQVVRGDSAAYFCASSPPGTGNYGYTFGSGTRLTVV.

The chain couples TRBV18 to TRBJ2-7; D call uncertain. Germline values: CDR1 KGHSH, CDR2 LQKENI. V was shortened by 3 bases and J by 1 base, with 10 bases between the two germline ends. CDR3 size: 14 residues. CDR3 DNA: TGTGCCAGCTCACCCGCAGGAAGTTCCTACGAGCAGTACTTC. Amino acids: CASSPAGSSYEQYF.

The chain links TRBV5-1 to TRBJ1-1; D ambiguous. The length of the CDR3 is 13 residues. V dropped 4 bases and J dropped 7 bases, with 14 bases sitting between them. CDR1 and CDR2 from the germline V gene are SGHRS and YFSETQ. CDR3 DNA: TGCGCCAGCAGCCCGGAGCCTGTGGGTGAAGCTTTCTTT. Protein product: CASSPEPVGEAFF.

The rearrangement uses TRBV7-3 and TRBJ2-2, with D perhaps matching TRBD1 (5 bases). The V end lost 0 bases, the J end lost 2 bases, and 31 bases lay between the germline ends. Germline V lookup: CDR1 SGHTA, CDR2 FQGTGA. This CDR3 is built from 23 residues. The CDR3 reads CASSLTVRGSRTPARRNTGELFF. CDR3 DNA: TGTGCCAGCAGCTTAACGGTGAGAGGCTCAAGGACACCCGCGCGAAGAAACACCGGGGAGCTGTTTTTT.

This clone was seen a single time. The V and J genes are TRBV5-6 and TRBJ2-6; 7 nucleotides agree with TRBD1. Germline V CDR1 and CDR2: SGHDT, YYEEEE. CDR3 size: 18 residues. The V segment lost 2 bases and the J segment 0 bases; nucleotides outside the gene matches: 8. The chain's CDR3 is CASSFLMTGSSGANVLTF. DNA of the CDR3: TGTGCCAGCAGCTTCCTTATGACAGGGAGCTCTGGGGCCAACGTCCTGACTTTC.

DNA for the CDR3: TGCAGCGTTATACTATCCTCGTGGGCTGAAGCTTTCTTT. Protein product: CSVILSSWAEAFF. This chain uses TRBV29-1 with TRBJ1-1; D is unclear. Germline assignment: CDR1 SQVTM and CDR2 ANQGSEA. The CDR3 length is 13 residues. Trimming left V 5 bases short and J 6 bases short, with 16 bases between.

This chain joins TRBV5-1 and TRBJ1-1; 9 nucleotides match TRBD1. The ends lost 4 bases at V and 2 bases at J; junction bases unmatched: 3. The germline V gene encodes CDR1 SGHRS and CDR2 YFSETQ. The length of the CDR3 is 14 residues. The chain's CDR3 is CASSTTGGNTEAFF. The CDR3 DNA reads TGCGCCAGCAGCACGACAGGGGGTAACACTGAAGCTTTCTTT.

The gene calls are TRBV7-9 and TRBJ2-3, with 7 bases aligning to TRBD1. V was pared by 1 base and J by 2 bases, with 3 bases of the junction left unmatched. Germline assignment: CDR1 SEHNR and CDR2 FQNEAQ (reference sequence). The CDR3 extends over 15 amino acids. The CDR3 region is CASSLVQGFTDTQYF. In DNA, the CDR3 is TGTGCCAGCAGCTTAGTACAGGGGTTCACAGATACGCAGTATTTT.

The chain joins TRBV7-2 to TRBJ2-3, with 10 bases matching TRBD2. Germline CDR1 reads SGHTA; CDR2 reads FQGNSA. After removal of 3 bases from V and 2 bases from J, the junction contained 5 bases not matched to a gene. This CDR3 has 16 amino acids. The CDR3, as DNA: TGTGCCAGCAGCTTTTTAGCGGGGGGTGTCACAGATACGCAGTATTTT. Amino acids: CASSFLAGGVTDTQYF.

In its sample, this clone was seen once. This sequence joins TRBV13 and TRBJ1-2; D not resolved. This CDR3 region has 11 residues. Trimming pared 4 bases from V and 4 bases from J, leaving 4 bases between. Germline-derived CDR1 and CDR2 are PRHDT and FYEKMQ (reference sequence). DNA for the CDR3: TGTGCCAGCAGCTCCGTCTATGGCTACACCTTC. Translation: CASSSVYGYTF.

The rearrangement links TRBV2 to TRBJ2-1; 8 nucleotides match TRBD1. With 7 bases clipped from V and 4 bases from J, the junction kept 12 bases outside the gene matches. CDR3 length: 16 amino acids. CDR1 and CDR2 (germline): SNHLY, FYNNEI. The CDR3 DNA is TGTGCCAGCATCCTCGGCCAGGGGGCGCTTTACAATGAGCAGTTCTTC. This encodes CASILGQGALYNEQFF.

V is TRBV6-6 and J is TRBJ1-2; tentative D call: TRBD1 (6 bases). From germline, CDR1 is MNHNY and CDR2 SVGAGI (reference sequence). This CDR3 has 11 amino acids. With 5 bases removed from V and 8 bases from J, the gap between germline ends came to 9 bases. The CDR3 coding sequence is TGTGCCAGCAGTAACAGGGCGGGCTACACCTTC. This translates into CASSNRAGYTF.

A single count supports this clone. The chain links TRBV6-1 to TRBJ2-1, with 8 bases fitting TRBD1. The CDR3 runs 15 residues. With 2 bases clipped from V and 3 bases from J, the junction kept 3 bases outside the gene matches. Germline values: CDR1 MNHNS, CDR2 SASEGT. The CDR3 region has the DNA TGTGCCAGCAGTGAACAGGGGGCAGACTACAATGAGCAGTTCTTC. It is translated as CASSEQGADYNEQFF.

The gene calls are TRBV5-1 and TRBJ1-1; D is possibly TRBD1 (6 bases). V lost 3 bases, J lost 3 bases, and 15 bases lay in between. This CDR3 has 15 residues. Germline-derived CDR1 and CDR2 are SGHRS and YFSETQ. CDR3 protein: CASSSASGGYTEAFF. DNA for the CDR3: TGCGCCAGCAGCTCCGCATCGGGGGGCTACACTGAAGCTTTCTTT. Full variable domain (remainder filled in from reference TRBV5-1 and TRBJ1-1): KAGVTQTPRYLIKTRGQQVTLSCSPISGHRSVSWYQQTPGQGLQFLFEYFSETQRNKGNFPGRFSGRQFSNSRSEMNVSTLELGDSALYLCASSSASGGYTEAFFGQGTRLTVV.

This chain uses TRBV21-1 with TRBJ2-7; the D call of TRBD1 is as the table states it, not checked on the DNA. TRBV21-1 is annotated as a pseudogene. This CDR3 contains 15 residues. CDR3 residues: CASSKVLREWYEQYF. The CDR3 nucleotides read TGTGCCAGCAGCAAAGTACTCAGGGAATGGTACGAGCAGTACTTC.

As regards this clone: The same CDR3 arises from other DNA sequences in this sample as well. The V call is TRBV25-1, the J call TRBJ1-6, with 7 bases fitting TRBD1. The V segment lost 2 bases and the J segment 11 bases; nucleotides outside the gene matches: 12. The CDR3 is 16 residues long. Looked up from germline, CDR1 is MGHDK and CDR2 is SYGVNS. DNA of the CDR3: TGTGCCAGCAGTGAACGATCCAGGGGGGTTTACGCACCCCTCCACTTT. Its translation is CASSERSRGVYAPLHF. The variable domain in full, completed from reference TRBV25-1 and TRBJ1-6, reads EADIYQTPRYLVIGTGKKITLECSQTMGHDKMYWYQQDPGMELHLIHYSYGVNSTEKGDLSSESTVSRIRTEHFPLTLESARPSHTSQYLCASSERSRGVYAPLHFGNGTRLTVT.

Written as DNA, the CDR3 is TGTGCCAGCAGCCCTCAGGGGAGTGAGCAGTTCTTC. Amino acids: CASSPQGSEQFF. V and J are TRBV11-2 and TRBJ2-1, with a weak D call TRBD1 (6 bases). The CDR3 runs to 12 residues. Germline CDR1 and CDR2: SGHAT and FQNNGV. Trimming stripped 5 bases from V and 9 bases from J, with 11 bases between.